Shown below are 17 T cell receptor beta chains from a single sample sequenced in a study of identical twins. TCRdb ran MiXCR on the 5' RACE reads and lists one entry per CDR3 protein. This table has approximately 280,000 distinct CDR3 sequences, about 8.3% appearing once. The sample was also linked to a second study, of yellow fever vaccine responses in identical twins.

The sequencing sample was made of memory (CD45RO+) T cells sorted from blood. These receptors came from a woman younger than 30 in good health.

This clonotype was recorded a few times. The V and J genes are TRBV28 and TRBJ1-4; tentative D call: TRBD1 (5 bases). Trimming stripped 6 bases from V and 4 bases from J, with 27 bases between. Germline V gene data show CDR1 as MDHEN and CDR2 as SYDVKM. The CDR3 consists of 19 residues. CDR3 nucleotide sequence: TGTGCCAGCAGCCGCAGAGGGCTCCGTAGGGGCGAATTTAATGAAAAACTGTTTTTT. It codes for CASSRRGLRRGEFNEKLFF. Full variable domain (missing parts from reference TRBV28 and TRBJ1-4): DVKVTQSSRYLVKRTGEKVFLECVQDMDHENMFWYRQDPGLGLRLIYFSYDVKMKEKGDIPEGYSVSREKKERFSLILESASTNQTSMYLCASSRRGLRRGEFNEKLFFGSGTQLSVL.

This CDR3 reads CASSSGTAINYGYTF. The CDR3 coding sequence is TGTGCCAGCAGCTCCGGGACAGCGATTAACTATGGCTACACCTTC. The chain uses TRBV7-9 and TRBJ1-2; 7 nucleotides match TRBD1. Germline CDR1 is SEHNR and CDR2 is FQNEAQ (reference sequence). The CDR3 length is 15 residues. Trimming took 4 bases from V and 1 from J; bases not matched to a gene: 6.

This clonotype was found many times. The gene calls are TRBV6-5 and TRBJ2-2, with TRBD1 identical over 8 bases. The germline V gene has CDR1 MNHEY and CDR2 SVGAGI. The V and J ends lost 0 bases and 4 bases, in that order; junction bases with no gene match: 7. The CDR3 runs 17 residues. The chain's CDR3 is CASSYSIPGGGTGELFF. In DNA, the CDR3 is TGTGCCAGCAGTTACTCGATTCCAGGGGGCGGCACCGGGGAGCTGTTTTTT.

Comment on this clonotype: The germline gene is not matched at one end of the junction; a read error may be the cause. V and J are TRBV10-1 and TRBJ1-5, with a tentative D call TRBD1 (5 bases). The length of the CDR3 is 15 residues. The germline gives CDR1 WNHNN, CDR2 SYGVQD (reference sequence). The CDR3 here is CASSEWDASNQPQHF. The CDR3 DNA reads TGCGCCAGCAGCGAGTGGGACGCCAGCAATCAGCCCCAGCATTTT.

This clonotype was detected ten times or more. This chain connects TRBV6-1 to TRBJ2-4; 8 bases match TRBD1. In germline, CDR1 is MNHNS, CDR2 SASEGT. The CDR3 consists of 14 residues. The V gene end was trimmed by 7 bases and the J gene end by 4 bases; junction bases not matched to a gene: 6. CDR3 in amino acids: CASKPTGAKNIQYF. In DNA, the CDR3 is TGTGCCAGCAAACCGACAGGGGCTAAAAACATTCAGTACTTC.

This clonotype was counted ten times or more. This chain links TRBV10-3 with TRBJ1-1, with D perhaps matching TRBD1 (6 bases). The CDR3 has 13 amino acids. Germline CDR1 ENHRY, CDR2 SYGVKD. V lost 7 bases, J lost 10 bases, and 19 bases lay in between. CDR3 nucleotides: TGTGCCATCACCGAGATACAGGGCGGGAGAGCTTTCTTT. Its protein product is CAITEIQGGRAFF.

The V call is TRBV24-1, the J call TRBJ1-2, with D hard to call. CDR1 is KGHDR, CDR2 SFDVKD, per germline. Trimming took off 5 bases at V and 8 bases at J, with 17 bases between the two ends. The CDR3 loop spans 14 amino acids. CDR3: CATSGAGGAEGYTF. Here the CDR3 DNA reads TGTGCCACCAGTGGCGCCGGAGGCGCGGAGGGCTACACCTTC.

This clonotype has ten or more counts. The genes are TRBV5-1 and TRBJ2-1; 9 positions match TRBD2. V dropped 0 bases and J dropped 4; count of bases not matched to a gene: 2. The V gene's germline CDR1 is SGHRS and CDR2 YFSETQ. The length of the CDR3 is 15 residues. The CDR3 here is CASSLELAGYNEQFF. DNA for the CDR3: TGCGCCAGCAGCTTGGAGCTAGCGGGGTACAATGAGCAGTTCTTC.

This clonotype turned up a few times. This chain connects TRBV12-3 or TRBV12-4 to TRBJ2-3; 11 bases are a match to TRBD2. Unmatched junction bases numbered 19, after V lost 6 bases and J lost 5 bases. This CDR3 region has 19 residues. CDR3 coding DNA: TGTGCCAGCAGCCCGGGTGAACGTAGCGGGAGGGCGAGAAGAGATACGCAGTATTTT. Protein: CASSPGERSGRARRDTQYF.

V gene TRBV7-6 combines with J gene TRBJ2-3, with TRBD2 as a possible D gene (6 bases). The CDR3 runs to 14 residues. The germline V gene encodes CDR1 SGHVS and CDR2 FNYEAQ. The V and J ends lost 5 bases and 2 bases respectively, with 11 bases between them. CDR3 nucleotide sequence: TGTGCCAGCAGCACAAGGGACTTCACAGATACGCAGTATTTT. Translating it yields CASSTRDFTDTQYF.

This clonotype was counted at least ten times. This sequence joins TRBV11-2 and TRBJ2-1; D remains unclear. V gave up 0 bases and J gave up 3 bases, with 12 bases separating them. CDR3 length: 16 residues. The germline gives CDR1 SGHAT, CDR2 FQNNGV. DNA of the CDR3: TGTGCCAGCAGCTTAGAAGGAACCGCAAACTACAATGAGCAGTTCTTC. Amino acids: CASSLEGTANYNEQFF.

This clonotype came up many times. CDR3 sequence: CSVNPGLGYNEQFF. The CDR3, as DNA: TGCAGCGTTAACCCGGGACTGGGCTACAATGAGCAGTTCTTC. The V and J genes are TRBV29-1 and TRBJ2-1; tentatively, D is TRBD2 (6 bases). Per the germline V gene, CDR1 is SQVTM and CDR2 is ANQGSEA. V lost 5 bases to trimming and J lost 3 bases, with 14 bases between them. This CDR3 region has 14 residues.

This clonotype was observed many times. This chain connects TRBV10-3 to TRBJ2-2; D unresolved. CDR1 and CDR2 from the germline V gene are ENHRY and SYGVKD. V lost 0 bases and J 6 bases, leaving 5 bases between the germline ends. The CDR3 is made up of 13 amino acids. The CDR3 DNA sequence: TGTGCCATCAGTGAGTCCCCGTCCGGGGAGCTGTTTTTT. Protein sequence: CAISESPSGELFF.

There are a few counts of this clonotype. This chain links TRBV5-6 with TRBJ2-2; 10 bases map to TRBD2. In germline, CDR1 is SGHDT, CDR2 YYEEEE. Trimming at V came to 4 bases and at J to 4 bases, leaving 7 bases not matched to a gene. This CDR3 is built from 16 residues. In DNA, the CDR3 is TGTGCCAGCAGCCACTCGGGACTAGCGAGCACCGGGGAGCTGTTTTTT. The encoded protein is CASSHSGLASTGELFF.

This clonotype was seen only a few times. The V gene is TRBV4-2, the J gene TRBJ2-2, with 11 bases matching TRBD2. Germline-derived CDR1 and CDR2 are LGHNA and YNFKEQ. The junction had 14 bases not matched to a gene; V was cut back by 4 bases and J by 4 bases. This CDR3 spans 19 amino acids. CDR3 nucleotides: TGTGCCAGCAGCCCCGGGGGACTAGCGGTTACCCGTGGCACCGGGGAGCTGTTTTTT. Translation gives CASSPGGLAVTRGTGELFF.

This clonotype was picked up many times. DNA of the CDR3: TGTGCCAGCAGCCACCTAGCGGGGGGGACAGATACGCAGTATTTT. Translation gives CASSHLAGGTDTQYF. The genes are TRBV6-1 and TRBJ2-3, with 12 positions matching TRBD2. Germline CDR1 MNHNS, CDR2 SASEGT. Losses at the gene ends were 6 bases for V and 3 bases for J; bases not matched to a gene: 4. The length of the CDR3 is 15 residues.

This clonotype was observed at least ten times. The CDR3 protein is CASSGWTSGGPYNEQFF. In DNA form, the CDR3 reads TGTGCCAGCAGTGGGTGGACTAGCGGGGGACCCTACAATGAGCAGTTCTTC. The chain combines TRBV25-1 with TRBJ2-1; 13 nucleotides line up with TRBD2. Germline CDR1 and CDR2: MGHDK and SYGVNS. CDR3 length: 17 residues. The V segment lost 4 bases and the J segment 2 bases; nucleotides outside the gene matches: 5.